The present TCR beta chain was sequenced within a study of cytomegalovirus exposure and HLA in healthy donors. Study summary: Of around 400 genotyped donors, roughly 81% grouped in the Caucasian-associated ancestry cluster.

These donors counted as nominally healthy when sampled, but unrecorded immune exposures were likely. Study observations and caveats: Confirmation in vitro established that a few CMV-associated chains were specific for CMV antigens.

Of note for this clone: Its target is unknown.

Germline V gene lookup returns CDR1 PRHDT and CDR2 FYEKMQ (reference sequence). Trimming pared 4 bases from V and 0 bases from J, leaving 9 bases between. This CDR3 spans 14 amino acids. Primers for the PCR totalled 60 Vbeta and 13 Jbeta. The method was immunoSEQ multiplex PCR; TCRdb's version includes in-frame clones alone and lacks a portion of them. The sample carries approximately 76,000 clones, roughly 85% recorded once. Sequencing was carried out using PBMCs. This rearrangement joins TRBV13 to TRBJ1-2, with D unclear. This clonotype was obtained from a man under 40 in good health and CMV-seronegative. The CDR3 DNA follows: TGTGCCAGCAGCTCCTCGGGTGCTAACTATGGCTACACCTTC. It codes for CASSSSGANYGYTF.